This T cell receptor (beta chain) was sequenced in a study of blood T cell repertoires in COVID-19. Assay used: immunoSEQ multiplex PCR; TCRdb lists only in-frame clones, some missing. The sample records about 270,000 clones, roughly 86% being singletons. The germline gives CDR1 LGHDT, CDR2 YNNKEL (reference sequence). CDR3 length: 14 amino acids. V dropped 4 bases and J dropped 4 bases, with 13 bases sitting between them. The J gene is TRBJ2-5, the V gene TRBV3-1 (or the pseudogene TRBV3-2); D ambiguous. This clonotype originated in a man in his forties with active or convalescent COVID-19. Sample: peripheral blood. CDR3 residues: CASSPWASGETQYF. DNA for the CDR3: TGTGCCAGCAGCCCTTGGGCCTCCGGAGAGACCCAGTACTTC.